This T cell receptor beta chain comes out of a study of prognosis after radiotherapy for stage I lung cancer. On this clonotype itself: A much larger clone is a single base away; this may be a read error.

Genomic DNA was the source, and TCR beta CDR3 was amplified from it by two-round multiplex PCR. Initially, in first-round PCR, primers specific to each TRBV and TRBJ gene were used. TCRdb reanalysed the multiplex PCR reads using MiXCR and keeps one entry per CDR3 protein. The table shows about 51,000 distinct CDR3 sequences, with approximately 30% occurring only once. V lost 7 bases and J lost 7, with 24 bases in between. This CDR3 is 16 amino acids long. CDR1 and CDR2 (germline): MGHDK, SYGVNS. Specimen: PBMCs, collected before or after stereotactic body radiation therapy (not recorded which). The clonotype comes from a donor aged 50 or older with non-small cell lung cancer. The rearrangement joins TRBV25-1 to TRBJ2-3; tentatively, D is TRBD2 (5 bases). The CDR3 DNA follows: TGTGCCAGCAACCCGGGAAGGTACGGGCGGGTATATACGCAGTATTTT. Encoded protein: CASNPGRYGRVYTQYF.